This paragraph covers one T cell receptor beta chain sequence. The repertoire was sequenced with immunoSEQ multiplex PCR; TCRdb's copy has only in-frame clones and lacks some. The sample has around 610,000 clones; around 96% are singletons. CD8 cells regarded as naive lacked CD45RO, were positively chosen for CCR7, and omitted terminally differentiated effector memory CD45RA+ cells. The entry originates in a study of shared clonotypes between healthy human individuals. This CDR3 comprises 15 residues. Germline CDR1 reads SEHNR; CDR2 reads FQNEAQ (reference sequence). The V segment lost 6 bases and the J segment 6 bases; nucleotides outside the gene matches: 11.

The sample was naive CD8+ T cells sorted from blood. This sequence originates from a woman aged 30 to 39 in good health. The chain employs TRBV7-9 and TRBJ2-7; TRBD2 agrees at 10 bases. The CDR3 nucleotides are TGTGCCAGCAGGTCCAGCGGGAGGGCCGGGAGCGAGCAGTACTTC. Its translation is CASRSSGRAGSEQYF.